Each of the 20 T cell receptor beta chains below was sequenced from the same sample in a study of cytomegalovirus exposure and HLA in healthy donors. The PCR had 60 Vbeta and 13 Jbeta primers. The protocol was immunoSEQ multiplex PCR, while the TCRdb copy is restricted to in-frame clones and leaves out a portion. The sample contains over 70,000 clones, around 80% of which appear only once. Source material: PBMCs. The receptors originated from a man aged 45-60 years in good health and CMV-seropositive.

The V and J genes are TRBV11-3 and TRBJ2-7; TRBD2 aligns across 12 bases. The CDR3 is 18 residues long. Germline CDR1 reads SGHNT; CDR2 reads YENEEA. V dropped 0 bases and J dropped 0; count of bases not matched to a gene: 6. This chain's CDR3 is CASSLDRASGRVSYEQYF. The CDR3 coding sequence is TGTGCCAGCAGCTTAGATCGGGCTAGCGGGAGGGTCTCCTACGAGCAGTACTTC.

This chain joins TRBV18 and TRBJ2-5, with D perhaps matching TRBD1 (6 bases). The end of the DNA aligns better with TRBJ2-7, so the J call may be wrong. The CDR3 has 16 residues. Germline CDR1 KGHSH, CDR2 LQKENI. CDR3 DNA: TGTGCCAGCTCACCACAAGCGCTGGGGGCTGTTTACGAGCAGTACTTC. It encodes CASSPQALGAVYEQYF.

This clone was recorded only once. This chain uses TRBV9 with TRBJ1-3; maybe TRBD1 (6 bases). V shed 0 bases and J shed 4 bases, with 8 bases lying between them. Germline V CDR1 and CDR2: SGDLS, YYNGEE. This CDR3 has 14 amino acids. The CDR3 DNA is TGTGCCAGCAGCGTAGGGGACAACGGAAACACCATATATTTT. Translating gives CASSVGDNGNTIYF. The variable domain in full, completed from reference TRBV9 and TRBJ1-3, reads DSGVTQTPKHLITATGQRVTLRCSPRSGDLSVYWYQQSLDQGLQFLIQYYNGEERAKGNILERFSAQQFPDLHSELNLSSLELGDSALYFCASSVGDNGNTIYFGEGSWLTVV.

The V and J genes are TRBV11-2 and TRBJ2-3; 10 nucleotides align to TRBD2. V gave up 2 bases and J gave up 4 bases; unmatched junction bases: 12. CDR1 and CDR2 from the germline V gene are SGHAT and FQNNGV. The CDR3 is made up of 18 amino acids. The CDR3 sequence is CASSLIEREGPVSDTQYF. The CDR3 bases are TGTGCCAGCAGCTTAATCGAGCGGGAGGGCCCGGTCTCAGATACGCAGTATTTT. Variable domain in full (rest from reference TRBV11-2 and TRBJ2-3): EAGVAQSPRYKIIEKRQSVAFWCNPISGHATLYWYQQILGQGPKLLIQFQNNGVVDDSQLPKDRFSAERLKGVDSTLKIQPAKLEDSAVYLCASSLIEREGPVSDTQYFGPGTRLTVL.

As for this clone: The junction and the germline gene differ at one end; a read error may be behind it. V gene TRBV7-9 combines with J gene TRBJ2-6; TRBD1 might be the D (5 bases). Germline V CDR1 and CDR2: SEHNR, FQNEAQ (reference sequence). There are 17 residues in the CDR3. The CDR3 DNA follows: TGTGCCAGCAGCTTGCCCCTAACAGACTCTGGGGCCAACGGCCTGACTTTC. It specifies CASSLPLTDSGANGLTF.

The J gene is TRBJ2-7, the V gene TRBV6-6; the match to TRBD2 covers 7 bases. Looked up from germline, CDR1 is MNHNY and CDR2 is SVGAGI (reference sequence). This CDR3 contains 13 residues. J gave up 6 bases and V 1 base, and 3 bases lay outside the gene matches. The CDR3 region is CASSYLGEGEQYF. CDR3 nucleotides: TGTGCCAGCAGTTACTTGGGGGAGGGCGAGCAGTACTTC.

This chain joins TRBV7-9 and TRBJ2-3, with TRBD2 matching over 11 bases. Germline loops: CDR1 SEHNR, CDR2 FQNEAQ (reference sequence). The length of the CDR3 is 18 residues. After removal of 5 bases from V and 0 bases from J, the junction contained 10 bases not matched to a gene. CDR3 sequence: CASSTGLAEGSSTDTQYF. CDR3 bases: TGTGCCAGCAGCACGGGACTAGCGGAAGGATCTAGCACAGATACGCAGTATTTT. The variable domain in full, completed from reference TRBV7-9 and TRBJ2-3, reads DTGVSQNPRHKITKRGQNVTFRCDPISEHNRLYWYRQTLGQGPEFLTYFQNEAQLEKSRLLSDRFSAERPKGSFSTLEIQRTEQGDSAMYLCASSTGLAEGSSTDTQYFGPGTRLTVL.

The chain couples TRBV18 to TRBJ2-1, with 8 bases lining up with TRBD2. Germline assignment: CDR1 KGHSH and CDR2 LQKENI. J was trimmed by 8 bases and V by 5 bases; bases with no gene match: 5. The CDR3 is made up of 13 amino acids. The CDR3 DNA reads as TGTGCCAGCTCATCGGGAGGGGGAGATGAGCAGTTCTTC. As protein: CASSSGGGDEQFF.

This clone is a singleton in its sample. The V call is TRBV7-2, the J call TRBJ2-7; 11 bases fit TRBD2. Per the germline V gene, CDR1 is SGHTA and CDR2 is FQGNSA. Trimming took 1 base from V and 3 from J; bases not matched to a gene: 5. The CDR3 is 16 residues long. The CDR3 is CASSLGLAGGGYEQYF. The CDR3 DNA is TGTGCCAGCAGCTTAGGTCTAGCGGGGGGAGGCTACGAGCAGTACTTC.

In its sample, this clone was seen once. V usage is TRBV10-3 and J usage is TRBJ2-7; 11 bases agree with TRBD1. The V segment lost 6 bases and the J segment 5 bases; nucleotides outside the gene matches: 3. The CDR3 spans 13 residues. Germline V gene sequence: CDR1 ENHRY, CDR2 SYGVKD. The CDR3 region has the DNA TGTGCCATCAGGGAGGGACAGGGGGACGAGCAGTACTTC. Translated: CAIREGQGDEQYF.

This clone was picked up one time. The chain links TRBV18 to TRBJ2-3, with D perhaps matching TRBD1 (6 bases). Germline V CDR1 and CDR2: KGHSH, LQKENI. This CDR3 region has 16 residues. V was cut by 3 bases and J by 3 bases, with 16 bases left in between. The chain's CDR3 is CASSPPAGQGTDTQYF. The CDR3 nucleotides are TGTGCCAGCTCACCCCCGGCGGGTCAGGGGACAGATACGCAGTATTTT.

V usage is TRBV12-5 and J usage is TRBJ2-5, with 13 bases matching TRBD2. Germline V gene sequence: CDR1 LGHNT, CDR2 FRNRAP. With V trimmed by 1 base and J by 2 bases, 1 base remained unmatched. This CDR3 is 16 amino acids long. CDR3 sequence: CASGLGTSGGQETQYF. CDR3 nucleotide sequence: TGTGCTAGTGGTTTGGGGACTAGCGGGGGTCAAGAGACCCAGTACTTC.

This sequence joins TRBV11-1 and TRBJ2-2; 7 nucleotides agree with TRBD1. Germline V lookup: CDR1 SGHAT, CDR2 FQDESV (reference sequence). The trim removed 1 base at V and 4 bases at J, leaving 0 bases unmatched. The CDR3 consists of 14 residues. Here the CDR3 reads CASSLDRGTGELFF. The CDR3 DNA is TGTGCCAGCAGCTTAGACAGGGGCACCGGGGAGCTGTTTTTT.

This clone came up a few times. The chain couples TRBV30 to TRBJ1-2, with a weak D call TRBD1 (6 bases). This CDR3 region has 14 residues. Germline V gene sequence: CDR1 GTSNPN, CDR2 SVGIG (reference sequence). The V end was cut by 3 bases, the J end by 2 bases, with 13 bases between. CDR3 nucleotides: TGTGCCTGGAGGTGGGGCAGGGGCAACTATGGCTACACCTTC. This gives the protein CAWRWGRGNYGYTF.

This clone showed up just a few times. The chain carries TRBV7-2 and TRBJ2-7, with D maybe TRBD1 (7 bases). The CDR3 is 15 amino acids. V lost 1 base and J lost 4, with 14 bases in between. Germline V gene lookup returns CDR1 SGHTA and CDR2 FQGNSA. CDR3 amino acids: CASSLGPGGWYEQYF. The CDR3 DNA follows: TGTGCCAGCAGCTTAGGGCCAGGGGGGTGGTACGAGCAGTACTTC. Full variable domain (missing parts from reference TRBV7-2 and TRBJ2-7): GAGVSQSPSNKVTEKGKDVELRCDPISGHTALYWYRQSLGQGLEFLIYFQGNSAPDKSGLPSDRFSAERTGGSVSTLTIQRTQQEDSAVYLCASSLGPGGWYEQYFGPGTRLTVT.

The gene calls are TRBV7-3 and TRBJ2-3; D not certain. The V end lost 3 bases, the J end lost 3 bases, and 13 bases lay between the germline ends. Germline V gene lookup returns CDR1 SGHTA and CDR2 FQGTGA. This CDR3 is built from 15 residues. CDR3 DNA sequence: TGTGCCAGCAGCTTGATCTCGGGTCCGACAGATACGCAGTATTTT. Protein sequence: CASSLISGPTDTQYF. Using reference TRBV7-3 and TRBJ2-3 for the parts outside the CDR3, the full variable domain is GAGVSQTPSNKVTEKGKYVELRCDPISGHTALYWYRQSLGQGPEFLIYFQGTGAADDSGLPNDRFFAVRPEGSVSTLKIQRTERGDSAVYLCASSLISGPTDTQYFGPGTRLTVL.

Judged by abundance, this clone is medium-sized. The chain couples TRBV11-3 to TRBJ2-2, with TRBD2 identical over 13 bases. The trim removed 5 bases at V and 0 bases at J, leaving 0 bases unmatched. Germline CDR1 and CDR2: SGHNT and YENEEA. The CDR3 sequence is 16 residues long. The CDR3 nucleotides are TGTGCCAGCAGCGGGACTAGCGGGACGAACACCGGGGAGCTGTTTTTT. Protein sequence: CASSGTSGTNTGELFF.

The chain recombines TRBV6-4 with TRBJ2-3, with a weak D call TRBD2 (6 bases). The length of the CDR3 is 15 residues. The germline V gene encodes CDR1 MRHNA and CDR2 SNTAGT. V gave up 5 bases and J gave up 1 base, with 13 bases separating them. The CDR3 region is CASSRSASGTDTQYF. CDR3 nucleotide sequence: TGTGCCAGCAGTAGGTCGGCTAGCGGCACAGATACGCAGTATTTT.

This chain joins TRBV7-2 and TRBJ2-1; a possible D gene is TRBD2 (5 bases). CDR1 is SGHTA, CDR2 FQGNSA, per germline. V gave up 1 base and J gave up 4 bases, with 8 bases separating them. The CDR3 contains 14 residues. CDR3 sequence: CASSLGSGYNEQFF. The CDR3 bases are TGTGCCAGCAGCTTAGGGAGCGGTTACAATGAGCAGTTCTTC. Based on the CDR3 plus reference TRBV7-2 and TRBJ2-1, the full variable domain is GAGVSQSPSNKVTEKGKDVELRCDPISGHTALYWYRQSLGQGLEFLIYFQGNSAPDKSGLPSDRFSAERTGGSVSTLTIQRTQQEDSAVYLCASSLGSGYNEQFFGPGTRLTVL.

The chain is built from TRBV7-2 and TRBJ2-7, with 9 bases matching TRBD2. Unmatched junction bases numbered 18, after V lost 4 bases and J lost 5 bases. In germline, CDR1 is SGHTA, CDR2 FQGNSA. The CDR3 has 18 amino acids. CDR3: CASSSLAGELRSVHEQYF. CDR3 sequence (DNA): TGTGCCAGCAGCTCCTTAGCGGGAGAGCTCAGGAGCGTCCACGAGCAGTACTTC.